The text below deals with one T cell receptor (beta chain). The data are from a study of blood T cell repertoires in COVID-19. Study at large: PBMCs, B-cell-depleted T cells, or T cells provided the cDNA or gDNA that made up the material.

The V gene's germline CDR1 is MNHEY and CDR2 SMNVEV (reference sequence). CDR3 size: 15 residues. Trimming removed 1 base from V and 3 bases from J, with 12 bases in between. Original processing notes: Reference gene primers were amplified, and this amplification served to estimate nucleated cell counts. Sequencing was performed with immunoSEQ multiplex PCR; in TCRdb, only in-frame clones are kept and a portion is missing. V, J and clone size are taken as reported in that table, and D and trimming were inferred from the DNA itself. The profile shows about 480,000 clones, 88% of them singletons. Participant-reported clinical history was the basis for cohort assignment.

V is TRBV27 and J is TRBJ2-5; a possible D gene is TRBD1 (6 bases). The TCR was taken from a woman in her thirties or forties who had recovered from COVID-19. Sample: PBMCs or T cells enriched from blood (not recorded which). CDR3: CASSLFEAGEETQYF. In nucleotides, the CDR3 is TGTGCCAGCAGTTTATTCGAGGCAGGGGAAGAGACCCAGTACTTC.